This TCR beta chain emerged from a study of patients and donors after allogeneic stem cell transplantation. This clonotype has a handful of counts. TCRdb reprocessed the RT-PCR reads via MiXCR and lists one record per CDR3 protein. The sample contains 920,000 or so distinct CDR3 sequences, under 20% of which appear only once. Unmatched junction bases numbered 10, after V lost 5 bases and J lost 4 bases. This CDR3 has 15 amino acids. Per germline, CDR1 SGHKS and CDR2 YYEKEE (reference sequence). This receptor was taken from a human donor who was either an allogeneic HSCT recipient or a stem cell or donor lymphocyte infusion donor (not recorded which). It is not recorded whose cells these are; they may come from a transplant donor. Specimen: blood, either unsorted or a sorted T cell fraction (not recorded which). The rearrangement uses TRBV5-5 and TRBJ2-7; TRBD1 matches 9 bases. The CDR3 protein is CASRLRGTGSYEQYF. Here the CDR3 DNA reads TGTGCCAGCAGGCTACGAGGGACAGGGTCTTACGAGCAGTACTTC.